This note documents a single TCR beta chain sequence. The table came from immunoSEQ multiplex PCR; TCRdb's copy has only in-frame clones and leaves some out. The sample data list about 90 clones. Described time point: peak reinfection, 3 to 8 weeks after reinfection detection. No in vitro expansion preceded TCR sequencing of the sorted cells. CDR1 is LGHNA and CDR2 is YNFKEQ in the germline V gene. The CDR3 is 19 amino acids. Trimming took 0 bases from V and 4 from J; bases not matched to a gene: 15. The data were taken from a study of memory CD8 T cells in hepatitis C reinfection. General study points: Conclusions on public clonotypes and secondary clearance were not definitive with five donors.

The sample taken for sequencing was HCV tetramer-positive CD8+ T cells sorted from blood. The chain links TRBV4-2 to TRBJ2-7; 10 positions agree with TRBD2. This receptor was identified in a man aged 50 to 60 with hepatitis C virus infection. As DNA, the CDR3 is TGTGCCAGCAGCCAAGATCCGACTAGCGGGTCGCCGGACCTATACGAGCAGTACTTC. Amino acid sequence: CASSQDPTSGSPDLYEQYF.